This T cell receptor beta chain was documented in a study of blood T cell repertoires in COVID-19. Study-level background: Sites in the United States, Italy and Spain provided acute and convalescent COVID-19 samples.

Authors' methods: Estimation of nucleated cell counts relied on the amplification of reference gene primers. Repertoires were generated with immunoSEQ multiplex PCR, while TCRdb's copy carries only in-frame clones and drops some. V, J and clone size are those of that table, while D and trimming were read from the DNA. Among about 190,000 clones listed, roughly nine tenths were seen once. V was pared by 5 bases and J by 1 base, with 6 bases of the junction left unmatched. Per germline, CDR1 SGHTA and CDR2 FQGNSA. The CDR3 has 15 amino acids. The specimen was peripheral blood. The rearrangement links TRBV7-2 to TRBJ2-7, with 9 bases lining up with TRBD1. This receptor was taken from a man in his thirties or forties with acute or convalescent COVID-19. The CDR3 DNA reads as TGTGCCAGCAGCAGGTCCGGGACAGGGTCCTACGAGCAGTACTTC. Its protein product is CASSRSGTGSYEQYF.